This T cell receptor beta chain was captured in a study of Graves' ophthalmopathy and Graves' hyperthyroidism. The CDR3 loop spans 13 amino acids. Trimming took 0 bases from V and 5 from J, leaving 9 bases between them. Germline V gene sequence: CDR1 SGHRS, CDR2 YFSETQ. This clonotype was counted only a few times. The sequenced template was RNA, covering the TCR beta CDR3 region. Amplification began with first-round RT-PCR using HTBI primers, then second-round multiplex PCR was performed. TCRdb re-derived calls from the multiplex PCR reads in MiXCR, one entry per CDR3 protein. The sample carries about 550,000 distinct CDR3 sequences, less than 40% recorded once.

The chain uses TRBV5-1 and TRBJ2-7, with D unclear. Sequenced sample: peripheral blood or thyroid tissue (not recorded which). This sequence originates from an adult man with Graves' hyperthyroidism. CDR3 bases: TGCGCCAGCAGCTTGGCTTTTGGGGACGAGCAGTACTTC. Encoded protein: CASSLAFGDEQYF. Full variable domain (rest looked up from reference TRBV5-1 and TRBJ2-7): KAGVTQTPRYLIKTRGQQVTLSCSPISGHRSVSWYQQTPGQGLQFLFEYFSETQRNKGNFPGRFSGRQFSNSRSEMNVSTLELGDSALYLCASSLAFGDEQYFGPGTRLTVT.